This TCR beta chain was profiled in a study of vaccination and CD4 T cells after COVID-19 (dated by TCRdb to between 2022 and 2023). Describing the broader study: SARS-CoV-2 positivity had been established in the convalescent patients by nasal swab PCR, and mild disease was recorded in several of these patients and severe disease in one. Post-COVID blood samples from convalescent patients were collected a median of around 100 days after diagnosis, with a range of roughly 35 to 180 days. Post-vaccine blood samples were collected a median of about 72 days after the second vaccine dose, ranging from about 13 to 241 days. As controls, cultures received a CEFX viral epitope pool (the positive control), an HIV-1 Nef peptide pool (the negative control), or no peptide at all. Overlapping spike peptide pools from SARS-CoV-2 and from the common cold coronaviruses HCoV-NL63, HCoV-OC43 and HCoV-229E were used as culture stimuli. Participants got two doses of the Pfizer-BioNTech BNT162b2 vaccine (n=8) or two doses of the Moderna mRNA-1273 vaccine (n=2). In the convalescent cohort there were six males and four females, among whom were two Hispanic individuals, seven Caucasians, two Asians and one multiracial person. The spike-specific CD4+ TCR repertoire was compared before and after mRNA vaccination in over nine COVID-19 convalescent patients and 4 infection-naive healthy vaccine recipients. Study-level results and caveats: In convalescent patients, a median 86.3% of post-vaccine SARS-CoV-2-reactive clones were detected only after vaccination, suggesting vaccine-specific priming. The median number of SARS-CoV-2-reactive clonotypes rose from about 19 after infection to 38 after vaccination, but the change was not significant. Of the vaccine-specific clones in convalescent patients, 304 of 307, or nearly all, reacted only to SARS-CoV-2 spike and did not cross-react with common cold coronaviruses. Only a relatively small number of convalescent patients were included in the study, and early timepoints following natural infection were not analyzed.

This specimen's treatment or condition label, per the study, means: roughly 11-day PBMC culture with coronavirus spike peptide pools or control peptides (ViraFEST assay). The ViraFEST assay was used in the study, in which antigen-specific T cells were expanded with peptide pools and expanded clonotypes were subsequently identified by TCR sequencing. Positive SARS-CoV-2 PCR tests in the convalescent patients dated from March to December 2020, before Alpha, Beta and Delta variants emerged in the United States. PBMCs were cultured at about 2 million per well in IMDM supplemented with 5% human AB serum and about 10 IU/ml IL-2, with around 10 ug/ml peptide pools added. On days 3 and 7, half of the culture medium was replaced with fresh IL-2-containing medium. After 10 days of culture, CD4+ T cells were isolated by negative selection using the EasySep CD4+ T cell isolation kit. Ficoll-Paque Plus gradient centrifugation was used to isolate PBMCs from whole blood, and the isolated PBMCs were then either used fresh or cryopreserved at -140C. Each culture condition was generally run in triplicate wells.

Libraries were made using PCR. DNA from cultured CD4+ T cells underwent TCR sequencing with the Oncomine TCR Beta short-read assay at the Johns Hopkins FTIC core. Genomic DNA was extracted from the cultured CD4+ T cells with the QIAamp micro DNA kit. The Oncomine TCR Beta libraries from cultured CD4+ T cells were pooled using unique dual indexes and then sequenced on an Illumina iSeq 100. Under the source paper's analysis protocol: Non-productive sequences were removed, and CDR3s that did not start with C, did not end with F or W, or were shorter than 7 amino acids were discarded. The MANAFEST web application was used to identify antigen-specific clonotypes by comparing peptide-stimulated wells against reference wells and other culture wells. To be called positive, a clone needed an FDR below 0.05, an odds ratio above 5, and a productive frequency above 0.1% in at least two of three replicate wells. Clonotypes that were significantly expanded in both SARS-CoV-2 spike wells and at least one common cold coronavirus spike condition were defined as cross-reactive. Levenshtein distances (stringdist) and unrooted phylogenetic trees (ape) in R version 3.6.1 were used to assess CDR3 homology. The public reads were run again by TCRdb, first through fastp at Q25 and then through MiXCR, and only productive beta chains were kept. Duplicate CDR3 protein sequences are folded into a single record with the most common DNA and genes. The V and J calls and clone size come from TCRdb's table, not from the authors' own analysis. Here the sample has under 20,000 distinct CDR3 sequences; approximately 58% occur a single time. In total, the top ten clones hold 10% to 15% of the sample.

Its CDR3 holds 14 amino acids, cysteine through phenylalanine. The sequence is cut down to CDR3 DNA, 42 bases in frame from base 1. V was cut back by 3 bases and J by 4 bases, leaving a gap of 12 bases between them. In the germline V gene (reference sequence), CDR1 corresponds to LGHDT and CDR2 to YNNKEL. A word on this clonotype: What this receptor recognizes is not known. Qualities for individual bases were not recorded, and no much larger clone is one base off.

The rearrangement combines TRBV3-1 with TRBJ1-1; a confident D gene designation cannot be given. Sequencing was performed on CD4+ T cells from blood, cultured in vitro. This receptor was obtained from a human donor who had recovered from COVID-19. Read as DNA, the sequence is TGTGCCAGCAGCCAGGGCGGCAGCGGCACTGAAGCTTTCTTT. The resulting protein is CASSQGGSGTEAFF. The variable domain in full, with residues beyond the CDR3 obtained from the reference TRBV3-1 and TRBJ1-1 genes, is DTAVSQTPKYLVTQMGNDKSIKCEQNLGHDTMYWYKQDSKKFLKIMFSYNNKELIINETVPNRFSPKSPDKAHLNLHINSLELGDSAVYFCASSQGGSGTEAFFGQGTRLTVV.